This paragraph reports one TCR beta chain. As yet, its antigen is unknown. Repertoires were generated with immunoSEQ multiplex PCR, while TCRdb's copy carries only in-frame clones and drops some. Of under 35,000 clones listed, roughly 90% were seen once; the top ten hold about an eighth. This sample is drawn from a study of T cells in localized non-small cell lung cancer. Germline-derived CDR1 and CDR2 are LGHNA and YSLEER. The CDR3 sequence is 17 residues long. The V gene lost 1 base and the J gene lost 11 bases, with 23 bases spanning the gap. General study results and limits: Compared with tumor, uninvolved adjacent lung displayed greater T cell clonality, ranking highest overall.

The receptor was isolated from a female donor over 55 with stage II lung adenocarcinoma. The source was peripheral blood mononuclear cells, collected before any cancer treatment. The chain couples TRBV4-3 to TRBJ1-4, with D hard to call. Here the CDR3 reads CASSQGALQLSRRKLFF. The CDR3 DNA follows: TGCGCCAGCAGCCAAGGAGCCTTACAGTTGAGTCGGCGGAAACTGTTTTTT.